The rows below give T cell receptor beta chains drawn from one sample of a study of T-cell memory formation after mild COVID-19. Via MiXCR, TCRdb re-called the 5' RACE reads, giving one row per CDR3 protein. The data show 450,000 or so distinct CDR3 sequences, with about 23% seen just once and 12% held by the top ten. The sample was PBMCs or a T cell subset sorted from them (not recorded which). These receptors were obtained from an adult woman who had mild COVID-19 (a few samples of this study predate the infection). Cell type and time point are not known. The CDR3 runs from the conserved cysteine through the conserved F or W. Fields, in order: J gene, clone size, D gene, V gene, CDR3 DNA, CDR3 protein. The D gene is left open where the match is weak. Where a row states a size, it is once, few, many or the class of an expanded clone; other rows omit it.

j_gene: TRBJ2-3; abundance: few; d_gene: TRBD2; v_gene: TRBV5-1; CDR3nt: TGCGCCAGCAGTTGGACTAGCGGGTCCCCACGCGGAGATACGCAGTATTTT; CDR3aa: CASSWTSGSPRGDTQYF
j_gene: TRBJ1-2; abundance: -; d_gene: TRBD1; v_gene: TRBV18; CDR3nt: TGTGCCAGCTCACCCGACAGGGCAGCTAACTATGGCTACACCTTC; CDR3aa: CASSPDRAANYGYTF
j_gene: TRBJ2-7; abundance: few; d_gene: -; v_gene: TRBV4-3; CDR3nt: TGCGCCAGCAGCCAAGGGGTTCACGGCTACGACTCCTACGAGCAGTACTTC; CDR3aa: CASSQGVHGYDSYEQYF
j_gene: TRBJ2-3; abundance: -; d_gene: -; v_gene: TRBV7-9; CDR3nt: TGTGCCAGCAGCTCCTCCAGGGCCTCTAGCACAGATACGCAGTATTTT; CDR3aa: CASSSSRASSTDTQYF
j_gene: TRBJ1-1; abundance: few; d_gene: TRBD1; v_gene: TRBV7-9; CDR3nt: TGTGCCAGCAGCTTATTACGGTACCGGGACAGGGAAGACACTGAAGCTTTCTTT; CDR3aa: CASSLLRYRDREDTEAFF
j_gene: TRBJ2-1; abundance: once; d_gene: TRBD1; v_gene: TRBV12-5; CDR3nt: TGTGCGAGTGGTTTGACCGGGACAGGGGAAGATGAGCAGTTCTTC; CDR3aa: CASGLTGTGEDEQFF
j_gene: TRBJ2-1; abundance: -; d_gene: TRBD1; v_gene: TRBV13; CDR3nt: TGTGCCAGCAGCCGGTTCATTGAGGGACAGGGGGAGAGAGGCAATGAGCAGTTCTTC; CDR3aa: CASSRFIEGQGERGNEQFF
j_gene: TRBJ2-7; abundance: -; d_gene: -; v_gene: TRBV12-3/TRBV12-4; CDR3nt: TGTGCCAGCAGTTTCAGGCGGACAGTGTACGAGCAGTACTTC; CDR3aa: CASSFRRTVYEQYF
j_gene: TRBJ2-1; abundance: few; d_gene: -; v_gene: TRBV7-9; CDR3nt: TGTGCCAGCAGCTCTGTCCCCTACCCGGGACTTTTCAATGAGCAGTTCTTC; CDR3aa: CASSSVPYPGLFNEQFF
j_gene: TRBJ2-5; abundance: few; d_gene: TRBD2; v_gene: TRBV3-1; CDR3nt: TGTGCCAGCAGCCCGAGCCTAGCGGGAGTCAGAGAGACCCAGTACTTC; CDR3aa: CASSPSLAGVRETQYF
j_gene: TRBJ2-2; abundance: few; d_gene: -; v_gene: TRBV9; CDR3nt: TGTGCCAGCAGCGTAAGCAGGGTGGCCGGGGAGCTGTTTTTT; CDR3aa: CASSVSRVAGELFF
j_gene: TRBJ1-2; abundance: -; d_gene: -; v_gene: TRBV12-3/TRBV12-4; CDR3nt: TGTGCCAGCAACCTGGGGCAGGGGGGCTACACCTTC; CDR3aa: CASNLGQGGYTF
j_gene: TRBJ2-7; abundance: few; d_gene: TRBD2; v_gene: TRBV6-2/TRBV6-3; CDR3nt: TGTGCCAGCAGTTACTCAGGCGGGAGTGTCTACGAGCAGTACTTC; CDR3aa: CASSYSGGSVYEQYF
j_gene: TRBJ2-2; abundance: many; d_gene: TRBD1; v_gene: TRBV20-1; CDR3nt: TGCAGTGCTAGAGATCAAAGGGGGCCAGAGAACACCGGGGAGCTGTTTTTT; CDR3aa: CSARDQRGPENTGELFF
j_gene: TRBJ1-6; abundance: -; d_gene: TRBD1; v_gene: TRBV5-4; CDR3nt: TGTGCCAGCAGCCAATTAGAAGGGGGGACAGCAAATTCACCCCTCCACTTT; CDR3aa: CASSQLEGGTANSPLHF
j_gene: TRBJ2-2; abundance: -; d_gene: -; v_gene: TRBV7-3; CDR3nt: TGTGCCAGCAGCCCCCGGGGCTTTCCGAACACCGGGGAGCTGTTTTTT; CDR3aa: CASSPRGFPNTGELFF
j_gene: TRBJ2-1; abundance: few; d_gene: -; v_gene: TRBV24-1; CDR3nt: TGTGCCACCGTCTCGGGAGTTGAGAATGAGCAGTTCTTC; CDR3aa: CATVSGVENEQFF
j_gene: TRBJ2-1; abundance: few; d_gene: -; v_gene: TRBV20-1; CDR3nt: TGCAGTGCTAGAGACCTCCCGAAGGGATCCTCCTACAATGAGCAGTTCTTC; CDR3aa: CSARDLPKGSSYNEQFF
j_gene: TRBJ2-3; abundance: -; d_gene: TRBD1; v_gene: TRBV5-4; CDR3nt: TGTGCCAGCAGCGGGGGACAGGGGGCAGATACGCAGTATTTT; CDR3aa: CASSGGQGADTQYF
j_gene: TRBJ2-7; abundance: -; d_gene: -; v_gene: TRBV7-2; CDR3nt: TGTGCCAGCAGCTTAGGGCTGTTCTCCTACGAGCAGTACTTC; CDR3aa: CASSLGLFSYEQYF
j_gene: TRBJ2-1; abundance: -; d_gene: TRBD2; v_gene: TRBV24-1; CDR3nt: TGTGCCACCAGTGATCCCGGACTAGCGCCTTACAATGAGCAGTTCTTC; CDR3aa: CATSDPGLAPYNEQFF
j_gene: TRBJ2-5; abundance: few; d_gene: -; v_gene: TRBV9; CDR3nt: TGTGCCAGCAGCCCCGAGGTCTTGAGGGAGACCCAGTACTTC; CDR3aa: CASSPEVLRETQYF
j_gene: TRBJ1-2; abundance: -; d_gene: -; v_gene: TRBV7-9; CDR3nt: TGTGCCAGCAGCGAGGGCCTCCTGAGCTATGGCTACACCTTC; CDR3aa: CASSEGLLSYGYTF
j_gene: TRBJ2-5; abundance: -; d_gene: -; v_gene: TRBV24-1; CDR3nt: TGTGCCACCAGTGATTTTGGCAGGGCAGTCGGAGAGACCCAGTACTTC; CDR3aa: CATSDFGRAVGETQYF
j_gene: TRBJ2-7; abundance: few; d_gene: -; v_gene: TRBV7-6; CDR3nt: TGTGCCAGCAGAGGGCTAGCGAGCGAGCAGTACTTC; CDR3aa: CASRGLASEQYF
j_gene: TRBJ1-2; abundance: few; d_gene: TRBD1; v_gene: TRBV4-1; CDR3nt: TGCGCCAGCAGCCTTGGACAGGCTGGCTACACCTTC; CDR3aa: CASSLGQAGYTF
j_gene: TRBJ2-1; abundance: -; d_gene: -; v_gene: TRBV9; CDR3nt: TGTGCCAGCAGCTCTAGTTTGTACAATGAGCAGTTCTTC; CDR3aa: CASSSSLYNEQFF
j_gene: TRBJ2-5; abundance: -; d_gene: TRBD1; v_gene: TRBV6-2/TRBV6-3; CDR3nt: TGTGCCAGCAGTTACCACCAAGGGGGCGCCGGGGAGACCCAGTACTTC; CDR3aa: CASSYHQGGAGETQYF
j_gene: TRBJ1-2; abundance: -; d_gene: -; v_gene: TRBV29-1; CDR3nt: TGCAGCGTTGTAGGTGATGACTATGGCTACACCTTC; CDR3aa: CSVVGDDYGYTF
j_gene: TRBJ1-1; abundance: -; d_gene: -; v_gene: TRBV5-1; CDR3nt: TGCGCCAGCAGCAGGGGGGAGGGCAACACCAGAAACACTGAAGCTTTCTTT; CDR3aa: CASSRGEGNTRNTEAFF
j_gene: TRBJ1-2; abundance: -; d_gene: TRBD1; v_gene: TRBV7-9; CDR3nt: TGTGCCAGCAGCCGGGGGACAGAACTAGCCTATGGCTACACCTTC; CDR3aa: CASSRGTELAYGYTF
j_gene: TRBJ2-7; abundance: few; d_gene: -; v_gene: TRBV3-1; CDR3nt: TGTGCCAGCAGCCATACGGGTGAGCAGTACTTC; CDR3aa: CASSHTGEQYF
j_gene: TRBJ2-7; abundance: many; d_gene: TRBD1; v_gene: TRBV20-1; CDR3nt: TGCAGTGCTAGGCCGGGACAGGGGATTTACGAGCAGTACTTC; CDR3aa: CSARPGQGIYEQYF
j_gene: TRBJ2-7; abundance: few; d_gene: TRBD1; v_gene: TRBV7-8; CDR3nt: TGTGCCAGCAGCTCGGGACAGGGTTTCGACTACGAGCAGTACTTC; CDR3aa: CASSSGQGFDYEQYF
j_gene: TRBJ1-2; abundance: -; d_gene: -; v_gene: TRBV4-3; CDR3nt: TGCGCCAGCAGCCAAGATGACACCTTTTGGGGCTACACCTTC; CDR3aa: CASSQDDTFWGYTF
j_gene: TRBJ1-3; abundance: -; d_gene: TRBD1; v_gene: TRBV12-3/TRBV12-4; CDR3nt: TGTGCCAGCAGTCCCTCGGGGAGGGGGCCGGGAAACACCATATATTTT; CDR3aa: CASSPSGRGPGNTIYF
j_gene: TRBJ1-2; abundance: few; d_gene: TRBD1; v_gene: TRBV11-2; CDR3nt: TGTGCCAGCAGCTTAGAACCCTGGACAGGAGGGCACTATGGCTACACCTTC; CDR3aa: CASSLEPWTGGHYGYTF
j_gene: TRBJ2-1; abundance: few; d_gene: TRBD2; v_gene: TRBV7-9; CDR3nt: TGTGCCAGCAGCTTAGCCGGACTAGATCTGGGCGCCTACAATGAGCAGTTCTTC; CDR3aa: CASSLAGLDLGAYNEQFF
j_gene: TRBJ2-3; abundance: -; d_gene: -; v_gene: TRBV6-5; CDR3nt: TGTGCCAGCAGTTACTCTGGGGGTGCAGATACGCAGTATTTT; CDR3aa: CASSYSGGADTQYF
j_gene: TRBJ2-7; abundance: -; d_gene: -; v_gene: TRBV2; CDR3nt: TGTGCCAGCAGGCAGGACAGCTACGAGCAGTACTTC; CDR3aa: CASRQDSYEQYF
j_gene: TRBJ2-7; abundance: -; d_gene: TRBD1; v_gene: TRBV11-2; CDR3nt: TGTGCAACGTCGGGACAGGGATCGTACGAGCAGTACTTC; CDR3aa: CATSGQGSYEQYF
j_gene: TRBJ2-3; abundance: many; d_gene: -; v_gene: TRBV6-1; CDR3nt: TGTGCCAGCAGTGGCAGCACAGATACGCAGTATTTT; CDR3aa: CASSGSTDTQYF
j_gene: TRBJ2-1; abundance: many; d_gene: -; v_gene: TRBV5-5; CDR3nt: TGTGCCAGCAGCTTGGTCCCTGGTGAGCAGTTCTTC; CDR3aa: CASSLVPGEQFF
j_gene: TRBJ1-2; abundance: -; d_gene: TRBD1; v_gene: TRBV20-1; CDR3nt: TGCAGTGCTAGACCCGGGAGGGACAGGGGGCTTGGTCTGCTTGGCTACACCTTC; CDR3aa: CSARPGRDRGLGLLGYTF
j_gene: TRBJ1-5; abundance: -; d_gene: -; v_gene: TRBV10-3; CDR3nt: TGTGCCACTAGGACAGCGGATCAGCCCCAGCATTTT; CDR3aa: CATRTADQPQHF
j_gene: TRBJ2-1; abundance: -; d_gene: -; v_gene: TRBV29-1; CDR3nt: TGCAGCGCCATGCATTTGGGGACGTCTCAAAATGAGCAGTTCTTC; CDR3aa: CSAMHLGTSQNEQFF
j_gene: TRBJ1-2; abundance: few; d_gene: -; v_gene: TRBV5-6; CDR3nt: TGTGCCAGCAGCTTCCGAGTTGTCGAACAACGGGCGAGGGGCTACACCTTC; CDR3aa: CASSFRVVEQRARGYTF
j_gene: TRBJ2-3; abundance: -; d_gene: TRBD2; v_gene: TRBV24-1; CDR3nt: TGTGCCACCAGTGCCGTGTGGAGCGGGGGCGGAGGAGATACGCAGTATTTT; CDR3aa: CATSAVWSGGGGDTQYF